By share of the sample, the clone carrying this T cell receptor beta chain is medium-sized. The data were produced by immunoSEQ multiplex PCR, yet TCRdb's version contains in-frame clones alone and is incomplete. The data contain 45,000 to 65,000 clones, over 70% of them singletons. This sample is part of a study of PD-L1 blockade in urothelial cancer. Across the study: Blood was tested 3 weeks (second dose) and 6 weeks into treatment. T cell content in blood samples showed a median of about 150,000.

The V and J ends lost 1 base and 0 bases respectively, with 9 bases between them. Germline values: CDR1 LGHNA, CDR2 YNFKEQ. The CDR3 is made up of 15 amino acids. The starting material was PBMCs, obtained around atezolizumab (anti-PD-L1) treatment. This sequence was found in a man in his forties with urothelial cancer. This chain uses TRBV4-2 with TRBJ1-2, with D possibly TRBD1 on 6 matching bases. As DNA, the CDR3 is TGTGCCAGCAGCCAAGTACAGGGTTCTAACTATGGCTACACCTTC. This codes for CASSQVQGSNYGYTF.